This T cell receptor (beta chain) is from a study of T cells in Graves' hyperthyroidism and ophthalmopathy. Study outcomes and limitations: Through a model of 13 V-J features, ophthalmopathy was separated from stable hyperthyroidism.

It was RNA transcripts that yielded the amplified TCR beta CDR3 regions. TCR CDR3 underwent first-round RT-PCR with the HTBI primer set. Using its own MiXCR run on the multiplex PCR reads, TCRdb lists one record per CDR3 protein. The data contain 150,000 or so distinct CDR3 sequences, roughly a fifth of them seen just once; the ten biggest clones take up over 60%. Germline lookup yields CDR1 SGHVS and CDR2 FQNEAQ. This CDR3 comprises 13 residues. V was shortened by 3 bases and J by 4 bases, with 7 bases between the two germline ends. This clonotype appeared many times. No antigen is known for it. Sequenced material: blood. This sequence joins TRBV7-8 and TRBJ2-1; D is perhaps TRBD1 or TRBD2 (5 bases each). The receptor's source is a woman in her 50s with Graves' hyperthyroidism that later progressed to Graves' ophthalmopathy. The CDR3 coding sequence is TGTGCCAGCAGCTTGTGGGGGTACAATGAGCAGTTCTTC. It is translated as CASSLWGYNEQFF.